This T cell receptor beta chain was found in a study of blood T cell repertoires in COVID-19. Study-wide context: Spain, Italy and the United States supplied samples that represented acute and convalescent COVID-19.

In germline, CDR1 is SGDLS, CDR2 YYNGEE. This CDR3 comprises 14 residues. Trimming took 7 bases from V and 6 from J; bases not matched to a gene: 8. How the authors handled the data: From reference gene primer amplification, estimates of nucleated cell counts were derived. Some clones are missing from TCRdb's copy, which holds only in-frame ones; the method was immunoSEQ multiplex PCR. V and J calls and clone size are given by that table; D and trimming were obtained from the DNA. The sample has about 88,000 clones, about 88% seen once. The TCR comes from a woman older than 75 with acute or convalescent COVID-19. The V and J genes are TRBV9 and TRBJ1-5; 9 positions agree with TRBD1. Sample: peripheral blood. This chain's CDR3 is CASSRDRVGQPQHF. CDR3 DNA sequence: TGTGCCAGCTCCCGGGACAGGGTCGGTCAGCCCCAGCATTTT.